This section outlines one TCR beta chain sequence together with its context. The antigen remains unidentified. These data originate in a study of cytomegalovirus exposure and HLA in healthy donors. The PCR had 60 Vbeta and 13 Jbeta primers. TCRdb keeps only in-frame clones here, not all; method: immunoSEQ multiplex PCR. This table has approximately 170,000 clones, under 80% appearing once. Study-wide results and caveats: Some public TCRs appeared in many individuals, while most sequences were rare. By a later analysis, the bulk of CMV-associated TCR beta chains appeared HLA-restricted. Earlier findings revealed that most TCR beta V segments proved productive either about 87% or about 30% of the time. Differences between HLA loci emerged in a later analysis of TCR association rates, with DRB1 most and HLA-C fewest.

The CDR3 totals 15 residues. Germline CDR1 reads SGHTA; CDR2 reads FQGNSA. Trimming left V 5 bases short and J 7 bases short, with 17 bases between. This clonotype originated in a man in his forties in good health and CMV-seronegative. The V and J genes are TRBV7-2 and TRBJ1-4, with a possible D match to TRBD1 (6 bases). Sequencing used PBMCs. The CDR3 nucleotides are TGTGCCAGCAGCACACTGGGGGGGGCGGGTGAAAAACTGTTTTTT. This sequence encodes CASSTLGGAGEKLFF. Filled out from reference TRBV7-2 and TRBJ1-4, the complete variable domain reads GAGVSQSPSNKVTEKGKDVELRCDPISGHTALYWYRQSLGQGLEFLIYFQGNSAPDKSGLPSDRFSAERTGGSVSTLTIQRTQQEDSAVYLCASSTLGGAGEKLFFGSGTQLSVL.